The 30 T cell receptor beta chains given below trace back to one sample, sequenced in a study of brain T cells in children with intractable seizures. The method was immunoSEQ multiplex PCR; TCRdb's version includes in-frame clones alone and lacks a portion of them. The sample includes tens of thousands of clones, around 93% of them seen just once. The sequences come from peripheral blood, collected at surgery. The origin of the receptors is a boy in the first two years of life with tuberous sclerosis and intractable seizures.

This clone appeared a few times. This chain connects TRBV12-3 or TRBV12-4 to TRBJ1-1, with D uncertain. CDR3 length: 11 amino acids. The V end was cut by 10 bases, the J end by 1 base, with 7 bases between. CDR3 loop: CATKANTEAFF. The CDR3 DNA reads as TGTGCCACCAAGGCGAACACTGAAGCTTTCTTT.

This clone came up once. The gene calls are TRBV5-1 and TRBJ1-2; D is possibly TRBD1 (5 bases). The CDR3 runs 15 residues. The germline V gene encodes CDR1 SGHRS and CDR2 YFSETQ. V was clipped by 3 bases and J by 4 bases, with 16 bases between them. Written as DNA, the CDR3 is TGCGCCAGCAGCTCCGGGGGAGGGGCTGCCTATGGCTACACCTTC. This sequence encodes CASSSGGGAAYGYTF. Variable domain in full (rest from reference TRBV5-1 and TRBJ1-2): KAGVTQTPRYLIKTRGQQVTLSCSPISGHRSVSWYQQTPGQGLQFLFEYFSETQRNKGNFPGRFSGRQFSNSRSEMNVSTLELGDSALYLCASSSGGGAAYGYTFGSGTRLTVV.

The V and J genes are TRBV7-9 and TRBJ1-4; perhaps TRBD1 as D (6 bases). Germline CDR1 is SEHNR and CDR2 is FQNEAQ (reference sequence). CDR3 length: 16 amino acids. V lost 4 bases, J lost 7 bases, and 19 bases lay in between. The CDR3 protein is CASSSTLQGSGEKLFF. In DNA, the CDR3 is TGTGCCAGCAGCTCTACCCTTCAGGGGAGTGGTGAAAAACTGTTTTTT.

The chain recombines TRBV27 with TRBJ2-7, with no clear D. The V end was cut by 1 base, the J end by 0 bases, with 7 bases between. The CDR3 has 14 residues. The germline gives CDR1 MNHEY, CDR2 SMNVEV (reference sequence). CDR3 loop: CASSLFDGSYEQYF. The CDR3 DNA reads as TGTGCCAGCAGTTTATTTGATGGCTCCTACGAGCAGTACTTC.

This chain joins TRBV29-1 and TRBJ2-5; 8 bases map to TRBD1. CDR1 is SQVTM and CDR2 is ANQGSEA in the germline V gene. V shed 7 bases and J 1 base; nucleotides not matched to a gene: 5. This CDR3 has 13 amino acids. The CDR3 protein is CSETDRAQETQYF. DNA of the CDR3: TGCAGCGAGACGGACAGGGCCCAAGAGACCCAGTACTTC.

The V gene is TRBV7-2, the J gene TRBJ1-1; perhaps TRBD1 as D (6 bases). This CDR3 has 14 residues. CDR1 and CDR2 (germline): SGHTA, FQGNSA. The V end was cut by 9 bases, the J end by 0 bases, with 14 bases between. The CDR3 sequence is CASKGGRLNTEAFF. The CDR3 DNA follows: TGTGCCAGTAAGGGGGGGCGGTTGAACACTGAAGCTTTCTTT.

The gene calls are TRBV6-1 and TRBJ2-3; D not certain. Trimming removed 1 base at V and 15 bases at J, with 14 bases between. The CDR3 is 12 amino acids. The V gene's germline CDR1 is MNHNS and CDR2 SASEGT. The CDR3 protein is CASSEGAAPYYF. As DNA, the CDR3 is TGTGCCAGCAGTGAAGGCGCGGCCCCCTACTATTTT.

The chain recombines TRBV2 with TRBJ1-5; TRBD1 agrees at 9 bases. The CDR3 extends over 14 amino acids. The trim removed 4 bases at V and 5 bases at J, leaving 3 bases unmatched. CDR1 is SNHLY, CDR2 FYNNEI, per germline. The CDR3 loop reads CASSVRQGDQPQHF. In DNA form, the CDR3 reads TGTGCCAGCAGTGTTCGACAGGGGGATCAGCCCCAGCATTTT. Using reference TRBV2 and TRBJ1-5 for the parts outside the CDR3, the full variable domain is EPEVTQTPSHQVTQMGQEVILRCVPISNHLYFYWYRQILGQKVEFLVSFYNNEISEKSEIFDDQFSVERPDGSNFTLKIRSTKLEDSAMYFCASSVRQGDQPQHFGDGTRLSIL.

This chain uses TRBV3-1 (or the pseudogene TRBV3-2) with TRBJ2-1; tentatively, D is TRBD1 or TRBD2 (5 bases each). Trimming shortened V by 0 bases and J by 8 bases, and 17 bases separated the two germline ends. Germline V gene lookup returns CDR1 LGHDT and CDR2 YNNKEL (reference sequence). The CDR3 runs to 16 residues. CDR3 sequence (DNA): TGTGCCAGCAGCCAAGATCGGGGTCAGGGTTCGGATGAGCAGTTCTTC. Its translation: CASSQDRGQGSDEQFF.

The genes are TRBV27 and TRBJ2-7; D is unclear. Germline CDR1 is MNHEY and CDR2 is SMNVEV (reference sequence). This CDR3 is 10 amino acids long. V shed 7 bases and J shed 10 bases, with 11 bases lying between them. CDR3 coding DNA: TGTGCCAGCAAGACATCTCGACAGTACTTC. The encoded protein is CASKTSRQYF.

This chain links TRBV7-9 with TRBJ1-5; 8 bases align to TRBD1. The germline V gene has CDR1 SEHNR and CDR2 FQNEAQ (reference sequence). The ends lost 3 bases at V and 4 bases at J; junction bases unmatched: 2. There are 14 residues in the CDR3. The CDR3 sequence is CASSLDRENQPQHF. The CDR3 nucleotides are TGTGCCAGCAGCTTGGACAGGGAGAATCAGCCCCAGCATTTT.

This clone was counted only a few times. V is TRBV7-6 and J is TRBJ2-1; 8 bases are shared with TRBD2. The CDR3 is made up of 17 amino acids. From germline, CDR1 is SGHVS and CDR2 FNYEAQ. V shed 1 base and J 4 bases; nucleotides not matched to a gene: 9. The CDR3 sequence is CASSLGVRGLVYNEQFF. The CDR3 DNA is TGTGCCAGCAGCTTAGGCGTTCGGGGACTAGTTTACAATGAGCAGTTCTTC.

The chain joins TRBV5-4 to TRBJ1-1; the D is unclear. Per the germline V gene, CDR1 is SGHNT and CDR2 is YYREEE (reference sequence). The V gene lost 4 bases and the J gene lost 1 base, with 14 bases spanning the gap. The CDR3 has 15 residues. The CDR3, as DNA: TGTGCCAGCAGCAAATTAGCGGGGAAGAACACTGAAGCTTTCTTT. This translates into CASSKLAGKNTEAFF.

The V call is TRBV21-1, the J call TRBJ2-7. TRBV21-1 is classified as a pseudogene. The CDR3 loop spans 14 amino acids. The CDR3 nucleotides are TGTGCCAGCAGCAAAGGGACGGGCTCCTACGAGCAGTACTTC. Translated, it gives CASSKGTGSYEQYF.

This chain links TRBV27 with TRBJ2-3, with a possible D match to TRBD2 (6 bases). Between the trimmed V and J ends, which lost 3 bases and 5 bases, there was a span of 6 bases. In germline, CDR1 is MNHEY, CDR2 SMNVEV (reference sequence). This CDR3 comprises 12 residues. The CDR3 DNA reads TGTGCCAGCAGTTTCGGGGGAGATACGCAGTATTTT. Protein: CASSFGGDTQYF.

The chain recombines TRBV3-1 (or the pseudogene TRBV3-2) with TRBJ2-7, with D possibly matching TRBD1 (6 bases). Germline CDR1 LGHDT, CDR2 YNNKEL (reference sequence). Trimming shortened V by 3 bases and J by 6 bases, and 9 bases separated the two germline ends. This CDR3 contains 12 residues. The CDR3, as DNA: TGTGCCAGCAGCCAGGGGACACTCGAGCAGTACTTC. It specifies CASSQGTLEQYF.

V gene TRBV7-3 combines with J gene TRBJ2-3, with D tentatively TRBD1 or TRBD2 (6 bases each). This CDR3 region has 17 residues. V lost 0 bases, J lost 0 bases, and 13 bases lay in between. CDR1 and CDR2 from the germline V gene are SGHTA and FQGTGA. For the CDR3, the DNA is TGTGCCAGCAGCTTAACAGGGGGAGGACTAAGCACAGATACGCAGTATTTT. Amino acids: CASSLTGGGLSTDTQYF.

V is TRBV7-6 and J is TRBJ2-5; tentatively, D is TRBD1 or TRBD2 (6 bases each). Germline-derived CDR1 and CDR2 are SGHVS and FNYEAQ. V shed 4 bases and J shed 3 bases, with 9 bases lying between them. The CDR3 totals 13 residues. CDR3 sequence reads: CASSSGAEETQYF. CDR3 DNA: TGTGCCAGCAGCTCGGGGGCGGAAGAGACCCAGTACTTC.

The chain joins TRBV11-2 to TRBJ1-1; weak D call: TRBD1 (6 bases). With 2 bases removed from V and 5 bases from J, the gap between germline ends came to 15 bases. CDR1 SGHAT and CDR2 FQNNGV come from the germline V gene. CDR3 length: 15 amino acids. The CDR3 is CASSLSAVRGTEAFF. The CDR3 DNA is TGTGCCAGCAGCTTATCCGCGGTTAGGGGGACTGAAGCTTTCTTT.

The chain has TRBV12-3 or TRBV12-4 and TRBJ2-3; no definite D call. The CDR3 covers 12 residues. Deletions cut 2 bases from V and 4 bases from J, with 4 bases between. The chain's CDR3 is CASSLLADTQYF. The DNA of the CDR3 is TGTGCCAGCAGTTTATTGGCAGATACGCAGTATTTT.

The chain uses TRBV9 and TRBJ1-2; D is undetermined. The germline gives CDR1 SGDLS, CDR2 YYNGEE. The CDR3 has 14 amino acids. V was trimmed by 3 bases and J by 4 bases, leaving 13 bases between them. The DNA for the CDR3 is TGTGCCAGCAGCGACGAGACACCGCTCTATGGCTACACCTTC. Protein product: CASSDETPLYGYTF.

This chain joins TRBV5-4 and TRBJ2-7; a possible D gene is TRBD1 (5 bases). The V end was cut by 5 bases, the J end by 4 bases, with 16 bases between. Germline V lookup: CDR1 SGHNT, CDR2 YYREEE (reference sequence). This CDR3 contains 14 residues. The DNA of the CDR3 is TGTGCCAGCAGATACGACAGTGATGATTACGAGCAGTACTTC. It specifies CASRYDSDDYEQYF.

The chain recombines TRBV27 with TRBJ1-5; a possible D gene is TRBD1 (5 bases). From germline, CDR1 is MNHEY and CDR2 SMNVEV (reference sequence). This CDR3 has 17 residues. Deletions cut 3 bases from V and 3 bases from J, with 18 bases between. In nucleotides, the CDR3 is TGTGCCAGCAGTTTTTTATCCCAAGGGGAACTCAATCAGCCCCAGCATTTT. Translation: CASSFLSQGELNQPQHF.

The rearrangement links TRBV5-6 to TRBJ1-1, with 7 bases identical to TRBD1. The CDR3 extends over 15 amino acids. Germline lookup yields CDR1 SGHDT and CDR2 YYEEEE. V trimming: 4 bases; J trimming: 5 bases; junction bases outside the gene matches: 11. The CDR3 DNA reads TGTGCCAGCAGCCCGAGGACAGGTCTGGGAACTGAAGCTTTCTTT. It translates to CASSPRTGLGTEAFF.

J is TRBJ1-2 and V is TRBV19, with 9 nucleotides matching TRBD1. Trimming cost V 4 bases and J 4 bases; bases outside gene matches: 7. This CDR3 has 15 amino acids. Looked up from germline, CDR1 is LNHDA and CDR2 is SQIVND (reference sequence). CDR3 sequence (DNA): TGTGCCAGTAGTACCCAGGGACAGGGAGTCTATGGCTACACCTTC. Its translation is CASSTQGQGVYGYTF.

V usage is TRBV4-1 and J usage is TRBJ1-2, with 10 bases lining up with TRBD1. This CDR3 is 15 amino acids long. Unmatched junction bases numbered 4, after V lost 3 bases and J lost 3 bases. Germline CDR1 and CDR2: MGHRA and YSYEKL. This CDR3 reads CASSHRTGGDYGYTF. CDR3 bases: TGCGCCAGCAGCCACAGGACAGGGGGGGACTATGGCTACACCTTC.

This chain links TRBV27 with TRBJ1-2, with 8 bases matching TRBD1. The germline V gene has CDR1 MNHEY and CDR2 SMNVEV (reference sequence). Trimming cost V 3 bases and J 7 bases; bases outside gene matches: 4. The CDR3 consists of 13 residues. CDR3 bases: TGTGCCAGCAGTTTCAGGGGGCTAAGTGGCTACACCTTC. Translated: CASSFRGLSGYTF.

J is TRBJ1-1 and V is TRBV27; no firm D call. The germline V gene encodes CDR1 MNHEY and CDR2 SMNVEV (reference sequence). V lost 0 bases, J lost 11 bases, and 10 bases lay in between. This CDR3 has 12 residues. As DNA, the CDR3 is TGTGCCAGCAGTTTATCGGCACGGGCGGCTTTCTTT. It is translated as CASSLSARAAFF.

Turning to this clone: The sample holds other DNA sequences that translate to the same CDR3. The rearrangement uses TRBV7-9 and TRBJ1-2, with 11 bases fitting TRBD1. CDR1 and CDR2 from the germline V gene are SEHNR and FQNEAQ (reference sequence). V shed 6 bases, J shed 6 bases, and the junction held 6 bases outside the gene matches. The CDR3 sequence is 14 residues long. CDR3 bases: TGTGCCAGCAGTCCCGGACAGGGGGCAAATGGCTACACCTTC. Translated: CASSPGQGANGYTF.

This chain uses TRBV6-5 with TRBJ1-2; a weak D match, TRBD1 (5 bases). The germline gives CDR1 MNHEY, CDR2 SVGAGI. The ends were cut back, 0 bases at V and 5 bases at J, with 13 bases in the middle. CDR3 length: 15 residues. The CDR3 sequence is CASSYSTAVYYGYTF. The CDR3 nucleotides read TGTGCCAGCAGTTACTCGACAGCGGTCTATTATGGCTACACCTTC.